The 20 T cell receptor beta chains below all came from one sample that was sequenced in a study of tumor-infiltrating lymphocytes in primary liver carcinoma. Without any cell sorting, roughly 18-31 mg of bulk tissue yielded co-extracted RNA and DNA. TCR beta cDNA was made from 400 to 500 ng total RNA with a constant-region primer. Construction of TCR beta libraries relied on three successive nested multiplex PCR rounds employing slightly modified ARM-PCR. TRBV1-TRBV30 forward primers paired with a C-beta reverse primer drove the first two PCR rounds, roughly 9 cycles each. TCRdb used MiXCR to reprocess the multiplex PCR reads, holding one entry per CDR3 protein. The data contain about 20,000 distinct CDR3 sequences, almost 80% of them singletons. The material sequenced was liver tumor tissue from sampling region 4. The subset was: tumor region T4, right-lateral pole. The receptors were sampled from a woman in her twenties or thirties with primary liver carcinoma and hepatitis B virus infection.

In regard to this clonotype: At one end the junction does not follow the germline gene, possibly because of a read error. J is TRBJ2-7 and V is TRBV11-2, with D possibly being TRBD1 or TRBD2 (5 bases each). The germline V gene encodes CDR1 SGHAT and CDR2 FQNNGV. The CDR3 extends over 12 amino acids. The CDR3 loop reads CASSLARGRQYF. CDR3 sequence (DNA): TGTGCCAGCAGCTTGGCCCGGGGCAGGCAGTATTTC. Drawing the rest from reference TRBV11-2 and TRBJ2-7, the complete variable domain is EAGVAQSPRYKIIEKRQSVAFWCNPISGHATLYWYQQILGQGPKLLIQFQNNGVVDDSQLPKDRFSAERLKGVDSTLKIQPAKLEDSAVYLCASSLARGRQYFGPGTRLTVT.

As to this clonotype: The junction does not match germline at one end; this may be a read error. The chain links TRBV6-5 to TRBJ2-5; 10 positions agree with TRBD1. Germline V gives CDR1 MNHEY, CDR2 SVGAGI. The CDR3 consists of 13 residues. DNA for the CDR3: TGTGCCAGCAGTACCGACAGGGGGCTGACCTTGTATTTC. It is translated as CASSTDRGLTLYF.

J is TRBJ1-1 and V is TRBV20-1; D is uncertain. Deletions cut 4 bases from V and 9 bases from J, with 21 bases between. The CDR3 spans 14 residues. Germline CDR1 DFQATT, CDR2 SNEGSKA (reference sequence). The CDR3 spells CSATYRGLPTQAFF. The CDR3 DNA reads as TGCAGTGCTACCTACCGGGGTCTCCCGACCCAAGCTTTCTTT.

Turning to this clonotype: A clone one base away is much larger, so this may be a read error. The chain combines TRBV20-1 with TRBJ2-1; D is undetermined. CDR1 is DFQATT, CDR2 SNEGSKA, per germline (reference sequence). This CDR3 contains 11 residues. The DNA of the CDR3 is TGCAGTGCCAGAGTGGGCAATGAGCAGTTCTTC. Its translation is CSARVGNEQFF.

A remark on this clonotype: Its ends do not fully match the called genes, so a read error is possible. V usage is TRBV10-3 and J usage is TRBJ2-1, with D perhaps matching TRBD2 (5 bases). Germline values: CDR1 ENHRY, CDR2 SYGVKD. The CDR3 is made up of 14 amino acids. CDR3 sequence (DNA): TGTGCCATCAGTCCCATGGCGACCCGGGATGAGCATTCCTTC. Translated: CAISPMATRDEHSF.

This clonotype is medium-sized. This chain connects TRBV6-1 to TRBJ2-7; D may be TRBD2 (5 bases). V was clipped by 2 bases and J by 2 bases, with 13 bases between them. Germline V lookup: CDR1 MNHNS, CDR2 SASEGT. There are 15 residues in the CDR3. The DNA of the CDR3 is TGTGCCAGCAGTGAATTGGGGAGTCGTGCCTACGAGCAGTACTTC. It specifies CASSELGSRAYEQYF.

With regard to this clonotype: One end of the junction is discordant with germline, which a read error may explain. The chain joins TRBV4-2 to TRBJ2-7; D possibly corresponds to TRBD1 (7 bases). This CDR3 has 18 residues. The germline V gene encodes CDR1 LGHNA and CDR2 YNFKEQ. CDR3 protein: CANSQEHLGQGGPCEQYF. CDR3 bases: TGTGCCAACAGCCAGGAACACCTAGGGCAGGGGGGACCGTGCGAGCAGTACTTC.

This chain links TRBV29-1 with TRBJ2-5; D gene unclear. Germline V gene lookup returns CDR1 SQVTM and CDR2 ANQGSEA. The CDR3 covers 15 residues. The DNA of the CDR3 is TGCAACATTGAAACCGGAAGGAGAGTGAGGGAGACCCAGTACTTC. Translating gives CNIETGRRVRETQYF.

As regards this clonotype: Because the CDR3 is missing its conserved closing phenylalanine or tryptophan, this is likely a read error. The limits of the CDR3 on the DNA are not certain, so only TCRdb's listed CDR3 is given. The J gene is TRBJ2-5, the V gene TRBV5-1; the table's D call, TRBD1, has no DNA check behind it. Germline V gene sequence: CDR1 SGHRS, CDR2 YFSETQ. The CDR3 contains 15 residues when both ends are counted. CDR3 amino acids: CASSSDRVGQETQYL.

The chain employs TRBV7-2 and TRBJ2-1; D is unresolved. The CDR3 is made up of 13 amino acids. Trimming removed 5 bases from V and 6 bases from J, with 11 bases in between. Germline V gene data show CDR1 as SGHTA and CDR2 as FQGNSA. CDR3 sequence: CASSLGVLNEQFF. The CDR3 bases are TGTGCCAGCAGCCTTGGGGTGCTCAATGAGCAGTTCTTC. Full variable domain (remainder filled in from reference TRBV7-2 and TRBJ2-1): GAGVSQSPSNKVTEKGKDVELRCDPISGHTALYWYRQSLGQGLEFLIYFQGNSAPDKSGLPSDRFSAERTGGSVSTLTIQRTQQEDSAVYLCASSLGVLNEQFFGPGTRLTVL.

This clonotype was found once. This chain joins TRBV5-6 and TRBJ2-2; no reliable D call. Per the germline V gene, CDR1 is SGHDT and CDR2 is YYEEEE. V was clipped by 0 bases and J by 4 bases, with 10 bases between them. This CDR3 is 15 amino acids long. CDR3 amino acids: CASSLAPPVTGELFF. Here the CDR3 DNA reads TGTGCCAGCAGCTTGGCCCCCCCAGTCACCGGGGAGCTGTTTTTT.

A few counts support this clonotype. This is likely a read error, given that the CDR3 carries no conserved phenylalanine or tryptophan at its end. The chain is built from TRBV28 and TRBJ2-1, with TRBD1 matching over 9 bases. V shed 5 bases and J 9 bases; nucleotides not matched to a gene: 17. Germline CDR1 is MDHEN and CDR2 is SYDVKM. The CDR3 covers 17 residues. CDR3 coding DNA: TGTGCCAGCAGTCCAGAACAGGGGGCAGGGAGAGTCATTGAGCAGTTCTAC. Residues: CASSPEQGAGRVIEQFY.

The J gene is TRBJ2-2, the V gene TRBV6-2 or TRBV6-3, with D perhaps matching TRBD2 (5 bases). Germline assignment: CDR1 MNHEY and CDR2 SVGEGT. This CDR3 is built from 16 residues. This chain's CDR3 is CGSYPPGERGTGELFF. The DNA of the CDR3 is TGTGGCAGTTACCCCCCCGGGGAGAGAGGCACCGGGGAGCTGTTTTTT.

As regards this clonotype: The junction differs from germline at one of its ends, possibly a read error. This chain connects TRBV4-2 to TRBJ2-7; TRBD1 matches at 10 bases. The CDR3 spans 18 residues. Germline-derived CDR1 and CDR2 are LGHNA and YNFKEQ. In DNA form, the CDR3 reads TGTGCCAGGAGCCAGGAACACCAAGGACAGGGGGGACCGCGAGAGCAGTACTTC. It specifies CARSQEHQGQGGPREQYF.

This clonotype is a singleton in its sample. The V and J genes are TRBV4-1 and TRBJ1-2; D unresolved. Germline CDR1 is MGHRA and CDR2 is YSYEKL. CDR3 length: 16 residues. V lost 0 bases and J 3 bases, leaving 14 bases between the germline ends. The DNA of the CDR3 is TGCGCCAGCAGCCAAGACCGGCATAGGGCCGACTATGGCTACACCTTC. Amino acid sequence: CASSQDRHRADYGYTF.

Remarks on this clonotype: An end of the junction differs from the germline gene, which may be a read error. The chain has TRBV7-9 and TRBJ1-2, with D possibly matching TRBD1 (5 bases). The germline gives CDR1 SEHNR, CDR2 FQNEAQ (reference sequence). The CDR3 contains 14 residues. Here the CDR3 DNA reads TGTGCCAGCAACTTAGGTGGGACGTCTTATGGCTACATCTTC. It translates to CASNLGGTSYGYIF. Filled out from reference TRBV7-9 and TRBJ1-2, the complete variable domain reads DTGVSQNPRHKITKRGQNVTFRCDPISEHNRLYWYRQTLGQGPEFLTYFQNEAQLEKSRLLSDRFSAERPKGSFSTLEIQRTEQGDSAMYLCASNLGGTSYGYIFGSGTRLTVV.

About this clonotype itself: Germline is not matched at one junction end, which may reflect a read error. This chain uses TRBV28 with TRBJ1-4; 7 positions agree with TRBD1. Germline-derived CDR1 and CDR2 are MDHEN and SYDVKM. The CDR3 length is 15 residues. The chain's CDR3 is CASRPLRNRGGKLFF. CDR3 sequence (DNA): TGTGCCAGCAGGCCTTTACGGAACAGGGGTGGAAAACTGTTCTTC.

Comments on this clonotype: At one end, the junction sequence differs from germline, possibly due to a read error. The V call is TRBV7-9, the J call TRBJ2-1; 7 nucleotides align to TRBD2. The CDR3 runs to 9 residues. CDR1 SEHNR and CDR2 FQNEAQ come from the germline V gene (reference sequence). CDR3 sequence: CTSGNDGVF. The CDR3 DNA reads as TGTACGAGCGGGAACGACGGGGTCTTC.

Comment on this clonotype: At one boundary the junction diverges from the germline segment, which might be a read error. This rearrangement joins TRBV4-3 to TRBJ1-4; D is possibly TRBD1 (5 bases). The CDR3 sequence is 17 residues long. Germline V gene sequence: CDR1 LGHNA, CDR2 YSLEER. The CDR3 reads CASGQDMWGSTNEKLFF. CDR3 in DNA: TGCGCCAGCGGCCAAGACATGTGGGGGAGCACTAATGAAAAACTGTTTTTT.

V gene TRBV6-5 combines with J gene TRBJ2-5, with 8 bases identical to TRBD1. The germline V gene has CDR1 MNHEY and CDR2 SVGAGI. The length of the CDR3 is 13 residues. The V gene end was trimmed by 5 bases and the J gene end by 8 bases; junction bases not matched to a gene: 7. In nucleotides, the CDR3 is TGTGCCAGCAGTGCCGACAGGGGACTTACCCAGTACTTC. This codes for CASSADRGLTQYF.